This record covers a single TCR beta chain. Its antigen is not known. This CDR3 contains 15 residues. V lost 3 bases, J lost 1 base, and 5 bases stayed unmatched. Germline CDR1 reads SGHDT; CDR2 reads YYEEEE. Primers: 60 Vbeta forward and 13 Jbeta reverse. Data came from immunoSEQ multiplex PCR; TCRdb stores just in-frame clones and leaves some out. Counted here are 110,000 to 150,000 clones, 55% to 85% occurring once; the ten biggest clones make up approximately 2.1%. This sample was included in a study of cytomegalovirus exposure and HLA in healthy donors. Study-level results: Upon later analysis, HLA-associated TCR beta chains proved more clonally expanded than other, equally common chains. Differences between HLA loci emerged in a later analysis of TCR association rates, with DRB1 most and HLA-C fewest. Confirmation in vitro established that a few CMV-associated chains were specific for CMV antigens.

The sequenced sample was PBMCs. The V gene is TRBV5-6, the J gene TRBJ2-7, with TRBD1 identical over 9 bases. This sequence was found in a middle-aged man in good health and CMV-seronegative. CDR3 amino acids: CASSYSGTGSYEQYF. CDR3 DNA sequence: TGTGCCAGCAGCTACTCCGGGACAGGGTCCTACGAGCAGTACTTC.